This T cell receptor beta chain is from a study of blood T cell repertoires in COVID-19 (dated by TCRdb to about 2020). About the investigation overall: Samples from collaborators originated in the United States, Italy and Spain and spanned both the acute and convalescent phases of COVID-19. The prospective study material was composed of cDNA or gDNA derived from T cells, B-cell-depleted T cells, or PBMCs. Deeply sampled blood TCRbeta repertoires from subjects exposed to, actively infected with, or recovered from COVID-19 were included in the dataset. A freely available public database, intended as a resource for researchers studying the immune response to SARS-CoV-2, is where the repertoires were released. Samples came from the ongoing ImmuneRACE study (first 160 participants) plus 1,254 subjects from 6 global collaborators. Nearly every sample came with metadata listing a de-identified subject ID, COVID-19 status, age in years and sex. Where available, HLA class I and class II types were obtained from metadata supplied by the sample provider rather than from assay-based typing. The paper's findings and limits, for the study overall: How much clinical and demographic metadata was included differed by source and by participant, and the metadata was provided uncurated.

Remarks on this clone: Its antigen is not yet known. Base qualities are not provided; no much larger clone lies one nucleotide away.

Each collaborating institution followed its own protocols to collect whole blood in K2EDTA tubes. Collaborator samples were shipped for TCRbeta analysis as frozen whole blood, isolated PBMCs, or DNA extracted from either sample type. TCRbeta CDR3 regions were amplified from genomic DNA using the immunoSEQ Assay, a bias-controlled multiplex PCR. Turning to the authors' computational methods: The number of nucleated cells in each sample was estimated from the amplification of reference gene primers within the assay. Sequence reads were collapsed and filtered to measure the absolute abundance of every unique TCRbeta CDR3 rearrangement. Productive Simpson clonality was computed per sample as the square root of Simpson's diversity index over productive rearrangements. TCRdb re-hosts the immuneACCESS table, in-frame sequences only. Its copies lack some clones; in the studies checked, an unresolved V gene accounts for under half of them, and the cause for the rest is not known. The V and J calls and the clone size are those of that table, but D and trimming were determined from the DNA. This sample comprises about 46,000 clones, about 87% of them detected only once. In total, the top ten clones hold roughly 13% of the sample.

V has 4 bases trimmed and J has 5 bases trimmed; junction bases matching no gene number 6. The germline V gene sets CDR1 to SQVTM and CDR2 to ANQGSEA. The CDR3 spans 13 residues, from the cysteine through the phenylalanine. The retained sequence is limited to the CDR3, 39 bases, with the frame set at the first base. The TCR was taken from a human donor with active COVID-19. The donor label of this sample is uncertain. Sequencing input: peripheral blood. This chain is built from TRBV29-1 and TRBJ1-1; 8 bases in the middle match TRBD1. This receptor carries the CDR3 CSVGSGGQTEAFF. At the DNA level, the sequence is TGCAGCGTTGGTTCAGGGGGCCAGACTGAAGCTTTCTTT.